These T cell receptor beta chains were read from a single sample in a study of blood T cell repertoires in COVID-19. Clones were sequenced by immunoSEQ multiplex PCR, and TCRdb holds only the in-frame ones, with some missing. The sample records under 350,000 clones, roughly 85% being singletons. The sample comprised PBMCs or T cells enriched from blood (not recorded which). All receptors derive from a woman between 40 and 55 years old with acute COVID-19. Each CDR3 is given with its conserved first and last residue. D genes are given only for firm matches. The size entry is marked missing in some rows and otherwise reads once, few, many or a size class.

. | TRBJ2-5 | TRBV7-8 | . | CASSLFSPLGQQETQYF | TGTGCCAGCAGCTTATTCTCTCCGTTGGGGCAGCAAGAGACCCAGTACTTC
. | TRBJ1-5 | TRBV29-1 | . | CSVVEGGDQPQHF | TGCAGCGTTGTGGAGGGGGGGGATCAGCCCCAGCATTTT
. | TRBJ2-7 | TRBV7-9 | . | CASSPQGFLSYEQYF | TGTGCCAGCAGCCCACAGGGCTTCCTATCCTACGAGCAGTACTTC
TRBD1 | TRBJ1-6 | TRBV5-5 | . | CASSPSTGVWTDSPLHF | TGTGCCAGCAGCCCATCGACAGGGGTTTGGACCGATTCACCCCTCCACTTT
TRBD2 | TRBJ2-2 | TRBV5-5 | . | CASSLAGAATGELFF | TGTGCCAGCAGTTTAGCGGGAGCGGCCACCGGGGAGCTGTTTTTT
. | TRBJ2-7 | TRBV5-4 | . | CASSRTEVSHYEQYF | TGTGCCAGCAGCCGAACCGAAGTTAGTCACTACGAGCAGTACTTC
. | TRBJ2-7 | TRBV3-1/TRBV3-2 | . | CASSGVGAYYEQYF | TGTGCCAGCAGCGGCGTGGGAGCATACTACGAGCAGTACTTC
TRBD1 | TRBJ1-2 | TRBV11-2 | . | CASSLAGQGIYGYTF | TGTGCCAGCAGCCTGGCGGGACAGGGTATCTATGGCTACACCTTC
. | TRBJ2-3 | TRBV5-4 | . | CASSFMRGGPTDTQYF | TGTGCCAGCAGCTTTATGAGGGGGGGCCCGACAGATACGCAGTATTTT
. | TRBJ2-7 | TRBV13 | once | CASSLARKGRDSYEQYF | TGTGCCAGCAGCTTAGCCCGTAAAGGGAGAGACTCCTACGAGCAGTACTTC
. | TRBJ1-2 | TRBV6-4 | . | CASSESGIGYTF | TGTGCCAGCAGTGAATCAGGGATCGGCTACACCTTC
. | TRBJ2-5 | TRBV7-9 | . | CASSLGARDIQETQYF | TGTGCCAGCAGCTTAGGTGCCAGGGATATACAAGAGACCCAGTACTTC
. | TRBJ1-1 | TRBV28 | . | CASSFSLGVKSSEAFF | TGTGCCAGCAGTTTTTCTCTCGGGGTAAAGAGCTCCGAAGCTTTCTTT
. | TRBJ1-2 | TRBV6-5 | few | CASINSNYGYTF | TGTGCCAGCATAAACTCAAACTATGGCTACACCTTC
. | TRBJ2-1 | TRBV7-2 | few | CASSLGWGSDEQFF | TGTGCCAGCAGCTTAGGGTGGGGTAGCGATGAGCAGTTCTTC
. | TRBJ2-3 | TRBV19 | . | CASSIMANTDTQYF | TGTGCCAGTAGTATAATGGCCAACACAGATACGCAGTATTTT
. | TRBJ1-1 | TRBV6-5 | . | CASSYSWTPNTEAFF | TGTGCCAGCAGTTACTCGTGGACACCGAACACTGAAGCTTTCTTT
TRBD1 | TRBJ1-5 | TRBV19 | . | CASSRGTGLDQPQHF | TGTGCCAGTAGTAGAGGGACAGGCTTAGATCAGCCCCAGCATTTT
. | TRBJ1-3 | TRBV15 | . | CATSRDQGFGNTIYF | TGTGCCACCAGCAGAGATCAGGGGTTCGGAAACACCATATATTTT
. | TRBJ1-2 | TRBV10-3 | . | CAISPDRNYGYTF | TGTGCCATCAGCCCGGACAGAAACTATGGCTACACCTTC
TRBD2 | TRBJ2-7 | TRBV5-1 | . | CASSYPGLTYEQYF | TGCGCCAGCAGCTATCCGGGACTAACCTACGAGCAGTACTTC
TRBD1 | TRBJ1-6 | TRBV28 | . | CASRPGQAYNSPLHF | TGTGCCAGCAGACCGGGACAGGCTTATAATTCACCCCTCCACTTT